Listed below are T cell receptor beta chains from one sample, sequenced in a study of T-cell memory formation after mild COVID-19. From the 5' RACE reads, TCRdb called clonotypes with MiXCR, one entry per CDR3 protein. Among a few hundred thousand distinct CDR3 sequences listed, more than 15% were seen once. Sequenced input: PBMCs or a T cell subset sorted from them (not recorded which). The receptor source for this set is a man younger than 35 who had mild COVID-19 (a few samples of this study predate the infection). Cell type and time point are not known. The CDR3 runs from the conserved cysteine through the conserved F or W. Each record gives: D gene, clone size, J gene, V gene, CDR3 DNA, CDR3 protein. D genes are given only for firm matches. Rows give clone size only sometimes, using once, few, many, or a class for an expanded clone.

d_gene: -; abundance: -; j_gene: TRBJ1-5; v_gene: TRBV29-1; CDR3nt: TGCAGCGTTGCGGGGCTCCCGGGAAGCAATCAGCCCCAGCATTTT; CDR3aa: CSVAGLPGSNQPQHF
d_gene: -; abundance: -; j_gene: TRBJ1-6; v_gene: TRBV6-2/TRBV6-3; CDR3nt: TGTGCCAGCGGCCCCACAGCCGGAGGGGCGAGCTCACCCCTCCACTTT; CDR3aa: CASGPTAGGASSPLHF
d_gene: TRBD2; abundance: -; j_gene: TRBJ2-1; v_gene: TRBV20-1; CDR3nt: TGCAGTGCTAGAGACTCCCTAGCGGGAATGGCCTACAATGAGCAGTTCTTC; CDR3aa: CSARDSLAGMAYNEQFF
d_gene: -; abundance: few; j_gene: TRBJ1-4; v_gene: TRBV28; CDR3nt: TGTGCCAGCAGTCCTATTAGAGCAACTAATGAAAAACTGTTTTTT; CDR3aa: CASSPIRATNEKLFF
d_gene: -; abundance: medium-sized; j_gene: TRBJ1-5; v_gene: TRBV7-2; CDR3nt: TGTGCCAGCAGCTTAGACGATATCCAACCCCAGCATTTT; CDR3aa: CASSLDDIQPQHF
d_gene: -; abundance: many; j_gene: TRBJ1-4; v_gene: TRBV7-9; CDR3nt: TGTGCCAGCAGGGCAGGGGACGGTCCAACTAATGAAAAACTGTTTTTT; CDR3aa: CASRAGDGPTNEKLFF
d_gene: -; abundance: -; j_gene: TRBJ1-1; v_gene: TRBV6-2/TRBV6-3; CDR3nt: TGTGCCAGCAGTTACCCGACCGAAGCTTTCTTT; CDR3aa: CASSYPTEAFF
d_gene: TRBD2; abundance: -; j_gene: TRBJ2-7; v_gene: TRBV12-3/TRBV12-4; CDR3nt: TGTGCCAGCAGTAAAGCGGGGCTATTCTACGAGCAGTACTTC; CDR3aa: CASSKAGLFYEQYF
d_gene: -; abundance: few; j_gene: TRBJ2-3; v_gene: TRBV24-1; CDR3nt: TGTGCCACCGGCGTGGGGAGCACAGATACGCAGTATTTT; CDR3aa: CATGVGSTDTQYF
d_gene: TRBD2; abundance: many; j_gene: TRBJ2-3; v_gene: TRBV24-1; CDR3nt: TGTGCCACCAGAGCGGGGGGGACAGATACGCAGTATTTT; CDR3aa: CATRAGGTDTQYF
d_gene: -; abundance: -; j_gene: TRBJ1-2; v_gene: TRBV7-9; CDR3nt: TGTGCCAGCAGCTTGGAGGTGGGGGGCTACACCTTC; CDR3aa: CASSLEVGGYTF
d_gene: -; abundance: -; j_gene: TRBJ2-3; v_gene: TRBV7-2; CDR3nt: TGTGCCAGCAGCCCCTTCGCACAGCCTCTATGGATGGATACGCAGTATTTT; CDR3aa: CASSPFAQPLWMDTQYF
d_gene: -; abundance: few; j_gene: TRBJ1-6; v_gene: TRBV21-1; CDR3nt: TGTGCCACCTTCGGGGAGTTTCCTCGTCTTAGCTCCTATAATTCACCCCTCCACTTT; CDR3aa: CATFGEFPRLSSYNSPLHF
d_gene: TRBD1; abundance: -; j_gene: TRBJ1-1; v_gene: TRBV2; CDR3nt: TGTGCCAGCAGTGGACAGGGCCCCCTCACTGAAGCTTTCTTT; CDR3aa: CASSGQGPLTEAFF